The clone carrying this T cell receptor beta chain was recorded a few times. This specimen belongs to a study of neurological immune-mediated disorders. Trimming left V 6 bases short and J 6 bases short, with 12 bases between. The CDR3 consists of 13 residues. 5'RACE generated cDNA with 10-nucleotide random UMIs. In every sequencing run, more than 200 million TCR-beta sequences were generated from 15-18 subjects. TCRdb itself ran the 5' RACE reads through MiXCR, one entry per CDR3 protein. The table lists 65,000 to 75,000 distinct CDR3 sequences, 4.5% to 6% of them singletons. J is TRBJ1-5 and V is TRBV12-3 or TRBV12-4, with D perhaps matching TRBD1 (5 bases). The source is a woman in her seventies with multiple sclerosis. The specimen sequenced was PBMCs. The CDR3 sequence is CASSPGGTQPQHF. In DNA form, the CDR3 reads TGTGCCAGCAGCCCCGGGGGGACTCAGCCCCAGCATTTT.